The 21 T cell receptor beta chains below come from one sample, sequenced in a study of beta chain features in type 1 diabetes. Points from the study as a whole: In all four CD4+ subsets, TCRB CDR3 length was significantly, moderately reduced in type 1 diabetes.

Expressed TCRB transcripts were sequenced after all isolated RNA was converted to cDNA. TCRdb's copy holds only in-frame clones and misses some; the assay was immunoSEQ multiplex PCR. The table shows approximately 730,000 clones, with 10% to 15% occurring only once. Their antigens remain unidentified. Sequencing was performed on naive CD4+ T cells from blood. Source of these receptors: a man younger than 35 with type 1 diabetes.

This chain links TRBV6-5 with TRBJ1-2; D is uncertain. The V end was cut by 3 bases, the J end by 4 bases, with 12 bases between. The length of the CDR3 is 14 residues. Germline V gives CDR1 MNHEY, CDR2 SVGAGI. The CDR3 nucleotides read TGTGCCAGCAGTTATAAGTCGGACTTCTATGGCTACACCTTC. The encoded protein is CASSYKSDFYGYTF.

Only a few counts were recorded for this clone. The V gene is TRBV10-3, the J gene TRBJ2-6; D remains unclear. Trimming cost V 3 bases and J 0 bases, with 6 bases left between them. CDR1 is ENHRY and CDR2 is SYGVKD in the germline V gene. This CDR3 has 15 amino acids. CDR3 sequence: CAISDGFSGANVLTF. In DNA, the CDR3 is TGTGCCATCAGTGACGGGTTCTCTGGGGCCAACGTCCTGACTTTC.

This clone has just a few counts. This rearrangement joins TRBV29-1 to TRBJ1-2; D is uncertain. Germline V gives CDR1 SQVTM, CDR2 ANQGSEA. The CDR3 is 11 residues long. Trimming removed 2 bases from V and 5 bases from J, with 6 bases in between. The CDR3 bases are TGCAGCGTTGAAATGGGGTATGGCTACACCTTC. It encodes CSVEMGYGYTF. Filled out from reference TRBV29-1 and TRBJ1-2, the complete variable domain reads SAVISQKPSRDICQRGTSLTIQCQVDSQVTMMFWYRQQPGQSLTLIATANQGSEATYESGFVIDKFPISRPNLTFSTLTVSNMSPEDSSIYLCSVEMGYGYTFGSGTRLTVV.

This clone was seen more than once but under ten times. The genes are TRBV4-1 and TRBJ1-2; no clear D. V shed 1 base and J shed 5 bases, with 11 bases lying between them. Germline CDR1 is MGHRA and CDR2 is YSYEKL. CDR3 size: 14 residues. Written as DNA, the CDR3 is TGCGCCAGCAGCCAAGCGGGTACTTGGTATGGCTACACCTTC. Amino acids: CASSQAGTWYGYTF.

This clone showed up just a few times. This chain uses TRBV7-9 with TRBJ2-1, with D hard to call. Germline values: CDR1 SEHNR, CDR2 FQNEAQ (reference sequence). Trimming left V 2 bases short and J 8 bases short, with 7 bases between. The CDR3 has 12 residues. For the CDR3, the DNA is TGTGCCAGCAGCTTATCTAAGGATGAGCAGTTCTTC. Translating gives CASSLSKDEQFF.

This clone has just a few counts. This CDR3 is also generated by other DNA sequences in the sample. This rearrangement joins TRBV18 to TRBJ2-3; D unresolved. Trimming pared 6 bases from V and 0 bases from J, leaving 7 bases between. The CDR3 has 13 amino acids. CDR1 and CDR2 from the germline V gene are KGHSH and LQKENI. The CDR3 region is CASSPASTDTQYF. The CDR3, as DNA: TGTGCCAGCTCCCCAGCTAGCACAGATACGCAGTATTTT. Combining the CDR3 with reference TRBV18 and TRBJ2-3 gives the whole variable domain NAGVMQNPRHLVRRRGQEARLRCSPMKGHSHVYWYRQLPEEGLKFMVYLQKENIIDESGMPKERFSAEFPKEGPSILRIQQVVRGDSAAYFCASSPASTDTQYFGPGTRLTVL.

This clone showed up just a few times. This sample also contains other DNA sequences that code for the same CDR3. This chain joins TRBV9 and TRBJ2-5; D ambiguous. The CDR3 sequence is 11 residues long. Trimming left V 1 base short and J 2 bases short, with 0 bases between. Germline CDR1 is SGDLS and CDR2 is YYNGEE. This CDR3 reads CASSVQETQYF. In DNA, the CDR3 is TGTGCCAGCAGCGTACAAGAGACCCAGTACTTC.

This clone was detected a few times. This chain uses TRBV7-2 with TRBJ1-6; D might be TRBD1 (5 bases). The CDR3 extends over 14 amino acids. CDR1 is SGHTA and CDR2 is FQGNSA in the germline V gene. Between the trimmed V and J ends, which lost 5 bases and 6 bases, there was a span of 11 bases. CDR3 protein: CASSDVGGNSPLHF. The DNA for the CDR3 is TGTGCCAGCAGCGACGTGGGGGGTAATTCACCCCTCCACTTT.

The sample holds a few counts of this clone. The V and J genes are TRBV28 and TRBJ2-7; D tentatively fits TRBD1 or TRBD2 (5 bases each). The germline CDR1 and CDR2 sequences are MDHEN and SYDVKM. This CDR3 spans 14 amino acids. V was shortened by 5 bases and J by 4 bases, with 15 bases between the two germline ends. The CDR3 bases are TGTGCCAGCAGTCGCCGGGGCCTCGATTACGAGCAGTACTTC. It yields the protein CASSRRGLDYEQYF. Full variable domain (missing parts from reference TRBV28 and TRBJ2-7): DVKVTQSSRYLVKRTGEKVFLECVQDMDHENMFWYRQDPGLGLRLIYFSYDVKMKEKGDIPEGYSVSREKKERFSLILESASTNQTSMYLCASSRRGLDYEQYFGPGTRLTVT.

This clone has more than one count but fewer than ten. V and J are TRBV4-1 and TRBJ2-7; 10 bases are shared with TRBD2. With V trimmed by 6 bases and J by 3 bases, 5 bases remained unmatched. CDR1 is MGHRA and CDR2 is YSYEKL in the germline V gene. The CDR3 spans 14 residues. The CDR3 sequence is CASRDLAGGYEQYF. CDR3 sequence (DNA): TGCGCCAGCAGGGACTTAGCGGGGGGCTACGAGCAGTACTTC.

This chain links TRBV9 with TRBJ2-3; D gene uncertain. Germline V gives CDR1 SGDLS, CDR2 YYNGEE. CDR3 size: 14 residues. The ends were cut back, 7 bases at V and 0 bases at J, with 12 bases in the middle. CDR3 sequence (DNA): TGTGCCAGCGCAAAGATAGGTAGCACAGATACGCAGTATTTT. Protein sequence: CASAKIGSTDTQYF.

The chain recombines TRBV9 with TRBJ1-2, with no clear D. The V and J ends lost 0 bases and 1 base respectively, with 7 bases between them. CDR1 SGDLS and CDR2 YYNGEE come from the germline V gene. The CDR3 runs to 14 residues. The CDR3 loop is CASSVAPVNYGYTF. CDR3 sequence (DNA): TGTGCCAGCAGCGTAGCTCCGGTTAACTATGGCTACACCTTC.

The chain uses TRBV6-5 and TRBJ2-5, with no clear D. CDR1 and CDR2 (germline): MNHEY, SVGAGI. The CDR3 runs 11 residues. Trimming left V 3 bases short and J 3 bases short, with 2 bases between. The CDR3 region is CASSYKETQYF. The CDR3 DNA follows: TGTGCCAGCAGTTATAAAGAGACCCAGTACTTC.

The V and J genes are TRBV7-2 and TRBJ2-7; D is perhaps TRBD1 or TRBD2 (6 bases each). The CDR3 consists of 13 residues. V was pared by 4 bases and J by 7 bases, with 14 bases between. CDR1 is SGHTA and CDR2 is FQGNSA in the germline V gene. The CDR3 nucleotides are TGTGCCAGCAGCTCCCTCCGGAGGGGGGAGCAGTACTTC. Residues: CASSSLRRGEQYF. The full variable domain, its missing parts supplied by reference TRBV7-2 and TRBJ2-7, is GAGVSQSPSNKVTEKGKDVELRCDPISGHTALYWYRQSLGQGLEFLIYFQGNSAPDKSGLPSDRFSAERTGGSVSTLTIQRTQQEDSAVYLCASSSLRRGEQYFGPGTRLTVT.

In this sample, this clone turned up a few times. The chain has TRBV28 and TRBJ1-5, with D maybe TRBD1 (5 bases). This CDR3 region has 16 residues. V was trimmed by 4 bases and J by 1 base, leaving 14 bases between them. CDR1 is MDHEN and CDR2 is SYDVKM in the germline V gene. CDR3 coding DNA: TGTGCCAGCAGTTACCGGGACCTGGGGAGCAATCAGCCCCAGCATTTT. This codes for CASSYRDLGSNQPQHF.

In its sample, this clone was seen a few times. The rearrangement links TRBV5-4 to TRBJ2-5, with a possible D match to TRBD1 (6 bases). The CDR3 length is 14 residues. Trimming removed 0 bases at V and 4 bases at J, with 10 bases between. Germline V gene lookup returns CDR1 SGHNT and CDR2 YYREEE (reference sequence). Here the CDR3 DNA reads TGTGCCAGCAGCTTGGAGGGGGTAGGAGAGACCCAGTACTTC. Protein sequence: CASSLEGVGETQYF.

Notes on this clone: A junction boundary mismatches the germline segment, possibly from a read error. The chain joins TRBV2 to TRBJ1-6; 7 nucleotides line up with TRBD1. The germline V gene has CDR1 SNHLY and CDR2 FYNNEI. This CDR3 contains 14 residues. The CDR3: CASTEQGTGSPLHF. In nucleotides, the CDR3 is TGTGCCAGCACTGAACAGGGGACGGGTTCACCCCTCCACTTT.

This clone showed up just a few times. Other DNA sequences of this sample code for an identical CDR3. V usage is TRBV30 and J usage is TRBJ1-1, with TRBD1 as a possible D gene (5 bases). The CDR3 is made up of 13 amino acids. V was shortened by 3 bases and J by 3 bases, with 11 bases between the two germline ends. Germline V lookup: CDR1 GTSNPN, CDR2 SVGIG (reference sequence). The CDR3 reads CAWSSGGDTEAFF. The CDR3 nucleotides are TGTGCCTGGAGCTCCGGGGGAGACACTGAAGCTTTCTTT. The full variable domain, with the rest looked up from reference TRBV30 and TRBJ1-1, is SQTIHQWPATLVQPVGSPLSLECTVEGTSNPNLYWYRQAAGRGLQLLFYSVGIGQISSEVPQNLSASRPQDRQFILSSKKLLLSDSGFYLCAWSSGGDTEAFFGQGTRLTVV.

V and J are TRBV2 and TRBJ1-1, with 7 nucleotides matching TRBD1. The CDR3 runs to 13 residues. V lost 10 bases and J lost 1; bases outside the gene matches: 6. CDR1 is SNHLY and CDR2 is FYNNEI in the germline V gene. The CDR3 loop is CATSDRENTEAFF. The CDR3 region has the DNA TGTGCCACTTCAGACAGGGAGAACACTGAAGCTTTCTTT.

The V gene is TRBV4-1, the J gene TRBJ2-2, with D perhaps matching TRBD2 (5 bases). Germline CDR1 MGHRA, CDR2 YSYEKL. The CDR3 is 17 residues long. V was trimmed by 6 bases and J by 0 bases, leaving 17 bases between them. The CDR3 region has the DNA TGCGCCAGCAGGGCGGGTGGAGGACCTACGAACACCGGGGAGCTGTTTTTT. It translates to CASRAGGGPTNTGELFF.

This clone has only a few counts. This rearrangement joins TRBV6-1 to TRBJ1-6; D uncertain. The germline V and J ends were trimmed by 8 bases and 8 bases, with 10 bases remaining between them. This CDR3 region has 12 residues. Germline V gene lookup returns CDR1 MNHNS and CDR2 SASEGT. The CDR3 DNA follows: TGTGCCAGCGACGAGAACCATTCACCCCTCCACTTT. It specifies CASDENHSPLHF.